This T cell receptor beta chain comes out of a study of T cells after yellow fever vaccination. In this sample, this clonotype turned up many times. A 5'RACE template-switching step, the method used to make TCR cDNA, added a universal primer site and UMIs. One entry per CDR3 protein results from TCRdb running MiXCR on the 5' RACE reads. The table records approximately 140,000 distinct CDR3 sequences, 6.5% to 8.5% of them present only once. The germline CDR1 and CDR2 sequences are SGHVS and FNYEAQ. This CDR3 has 12 residues. V dropped 2 bases and J dropped 9 bases, with 8 bases sitting between them. Sequenced material: CD4+ T cells sorted from PBMCs, taken 5 days after the yellow fever booster vaccination. The sequence was obtained from a man younger than 40 who received the YFV17D yellow fever vaccine. The chain combines TRBV7-6 with TRBJ2-1; D is unresolved. The DNA for the CDR3 is TGTGCCAGCAGCTTATCGAGGAGTGAGCAGTTCTTC. Its translation: CASSLSRSEQFF.